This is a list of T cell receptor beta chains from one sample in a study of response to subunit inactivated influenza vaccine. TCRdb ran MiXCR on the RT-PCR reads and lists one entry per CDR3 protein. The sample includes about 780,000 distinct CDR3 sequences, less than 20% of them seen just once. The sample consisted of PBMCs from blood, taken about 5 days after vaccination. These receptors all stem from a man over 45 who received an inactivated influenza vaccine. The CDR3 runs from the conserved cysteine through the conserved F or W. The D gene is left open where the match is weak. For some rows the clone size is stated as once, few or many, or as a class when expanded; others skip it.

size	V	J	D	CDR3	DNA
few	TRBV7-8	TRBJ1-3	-	CASSSPTAGRHF	TGTGCCAGCAGCTCGCCGACGGCAGGCAGGCATTTT
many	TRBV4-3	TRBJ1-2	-	CASSQSHQTGTYGYTF	TGCGCCAGCAGCCAGAGCCATCAGACAGGAACCTATGGCTACACCTTC
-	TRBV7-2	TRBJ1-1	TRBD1	CASSRQGERTEAFF	TGTGCCAGCAGCCGACAGGGGGAACGAACTGAAGCTTTCTTT
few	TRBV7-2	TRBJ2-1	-	CASSSAGSSYNEQFF	TGTGCCAGCAGCTCGGCGGGCAGCTCCTACAATGAGCAGTTCTTC
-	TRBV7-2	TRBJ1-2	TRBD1	CASSTDRGRGYTF	TGTGCCAGCAGCACGGACAGGGGCCGCGGCTACACCTTC
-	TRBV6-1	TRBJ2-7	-	CASRVSGAYEQYF	TGTGCCAGCAGGGTTTCGGGGGCATACGAGCAGTACTTC
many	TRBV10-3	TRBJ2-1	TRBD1	CAINRGDYNEQFF	TGTGCCATCAACAGGGGTGACTACAATGAGCAGTTCTTC
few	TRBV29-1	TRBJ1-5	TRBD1	CSVSGTDKDQPQHF	TGCAGCGTCTCCGGGACAGACAAAGATCAGCCCCAGCATTTT
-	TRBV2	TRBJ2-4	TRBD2	CASRSSSSGGPIQYF	TGTGCCAGCAGGTCGTCCTCTAGCGGGGGGCCCATTCAGTACTTC
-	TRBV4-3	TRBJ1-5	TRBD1	CASSQEQGSAQPQHF	TGCGCCAGCAGCCAAGAACAGGGGAGCGCTCAGCCCCAGCATTTT
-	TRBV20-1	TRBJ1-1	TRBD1	CSARASRDRGRVNTEAFF	TGCAGTGCTAGAGCCTCCCGGGACAGGGGCCGCGTGAACACTGAAGCTTTCTTT
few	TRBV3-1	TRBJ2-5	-	CASSQRQFQETQYF	TGTGCCAGCAGTCAACGACAGTTCCAAGAGACCCAGTACTTC
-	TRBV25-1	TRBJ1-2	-	CASSEYQVWSNYGYTF	TGTGCCAGCAGTGAATATCAAGTCTGGTCTAACTATGGCTACACCTTC
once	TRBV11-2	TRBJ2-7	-	CASSWRGLSDEQYF	TGTGCCAGCAGCTGGAGGGGTCTGTCGGACGAGCAGTACTTC
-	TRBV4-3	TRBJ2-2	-	CASSQDAGELFF	TGCGCCAGCAGCCAAGATGCTGGGGAGCTGTTTTTT
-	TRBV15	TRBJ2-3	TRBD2	CATSRLAGTSGSTDTQYF	TGTGCCACCAGCAGACTCGCCGGGACTAGCGGCAGCACAGATACGCAGTATTTT
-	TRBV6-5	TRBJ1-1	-	CASSYGGRGAEAFF	TGTGCCAGCAGTTACGGGGGGCGCGGGGCTGAAGCTTTCTTT
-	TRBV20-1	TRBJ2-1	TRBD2	CSARVGTSGAYEQFF	TGCAGTGCTAGAGTCGGGACTAGCGGGGCCTATGAGCAGTTCTTC
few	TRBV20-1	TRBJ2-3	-	CSARSREGTDTQYF	TGCAGTGCTAGGTCCAGAGAGGGCACAGATACGCAGTATTTT
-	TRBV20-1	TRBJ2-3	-	CSATVRATADTQYF	TGCAGTGCCACAGTTCGGGCCACCGCAGATACGCAGTATTTT
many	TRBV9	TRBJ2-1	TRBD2	CASSVSGNSYNEQFF	TGTGCCAGCAGCGTTAGCGGGAACTCCTACAATGAGCAGTTCTTC
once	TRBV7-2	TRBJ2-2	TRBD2	CASSRRRGVTGELFF	TGTGCCAGCAGCAGAAGACGGGGGGTCACCGGGGAGCTGTTTTTT
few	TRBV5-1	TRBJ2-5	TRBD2	CASSGLAGGAETQYF	TGCGCCAGCAGCGGACTAGCGGGGGGTGCAGAGACCCAGTACTTC
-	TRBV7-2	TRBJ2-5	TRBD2	CASSKIAGGPGETQYF	TGTGCCAGCAGCAAAATAGCGGGAGGGCCCGGTGAGACCCAGTACTTC
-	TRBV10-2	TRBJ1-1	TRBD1	CATRAGGLNTEAFF	TGCGCCACCAGAGCAGGGGGGCTGAACACTGAAGCTTTCTTT
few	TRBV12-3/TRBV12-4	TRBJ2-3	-	CASSFFGILGGDTQYF	TGTGCCAGCAGTTTTTTCGGGATCTTGGGTGGAGATACGCAGTATTTT
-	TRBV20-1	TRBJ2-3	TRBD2	CSAYHPTSGTTDTQYF	TGCAGTGCCTACCACCCGACTAGCGGGACTACAGATACGCAGTATTTT
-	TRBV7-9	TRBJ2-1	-	CASITGTYNEQFF	TGTGCCAGCATCACAGGGACCTACAATGAGCAGTTCTTC
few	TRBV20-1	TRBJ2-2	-	CSARSGSSHLRELFF	TGCAGTGCTAGATCAGGGAGTTCCCACCTTAGGGAGCTGTTTTTT
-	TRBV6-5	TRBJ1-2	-	CASSYDWKNYGYTF	TGTGCCAGCAGTTACGACTGGAAGAACTATGGCTACACCTTC
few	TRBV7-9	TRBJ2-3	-	CASSLLLGDTQYF	TGTGCCAGCAGCTTACTACTCGGAGATACGCAGTATTTT
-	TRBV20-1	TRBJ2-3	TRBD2	CSAPPLAGGADTQYF	TGCAGTGCCCCCCCCCTAGCGGGGGGTGCAGATACGCAGTATTTT
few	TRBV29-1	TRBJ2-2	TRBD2	CSVIRGGANTGELFF	TGCAGCGTCATACGCGGGGGGGCGAACACCGGGGAGCTGTTTTTT
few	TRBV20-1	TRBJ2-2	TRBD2	CSARASGSTGELFF	TGCAGTGCAAGGGCTAGCGGAAGCACCGGGGAGCTGTTTTTT
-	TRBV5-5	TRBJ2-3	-	CASSSNPSPGATDTQYF	TGTGCCAGCAGCTCAAACCCCTCCCCTGGGGCGACAGATACGCAGTATTTT
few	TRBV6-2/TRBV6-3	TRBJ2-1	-	CASSYSPGLLHEQFF	TGTGCCAGCAGTTACTCACCGGGACTCCTTCATGAGCAGTTCTTC
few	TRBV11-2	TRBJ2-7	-	CASSLDPPYEQYF	TGTGCCAGCAGCTTAGATCCCCCCTACGAGCAGTACTTC
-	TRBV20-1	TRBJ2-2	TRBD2	CSARNLAGGSNTGELFF	TGCAGTGCTAGAAACCTAGCGGGGGGCTCGAACACCGGGGAGCTGTTTTTT
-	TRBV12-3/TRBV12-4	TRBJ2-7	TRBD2	CASSSPGLAGSYEQYF	TGTGCCAGCAGTTCCCCTGGACTAGCGGGGTCCTACGAGCAGTACTTC
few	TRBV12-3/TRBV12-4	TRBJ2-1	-	CASSFLGSYNEQFF	TGTGCCAGCAGTTTTCTAGGCTCTTACAATGAGCAGTTCTTC
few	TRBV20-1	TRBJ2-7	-	CSAEAAGESYEQYF	TGCAGTGCTGAGGCCGCAGGGGAGTCCTACGAGCAGTACTTC
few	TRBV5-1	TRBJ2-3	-	CASSSTAALSTDTQYF	TGCGCCAGCAGCTCGACAGCCGCCCTTAGCACAGATACGCAGTATTTT
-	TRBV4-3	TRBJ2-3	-	CASSQEWTDTQYF	TGCGCCAGCAGCCAAGAGTGGACAGATACGCAGTATTTT
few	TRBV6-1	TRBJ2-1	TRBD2	CASKIGTSDPSEQFF	TGTGCCAGCAAAATCGGGACTAGCGATCCGAGTGAGCAGTTCTTC
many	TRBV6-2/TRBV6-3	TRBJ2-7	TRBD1	CASSDQGGMSDEQYF	TGTGCCAGCAGTGACCAAGGGGGCATGTCAGACGAGCAGTACTTC
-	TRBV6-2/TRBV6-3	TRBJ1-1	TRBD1	CASSEDRGNTEAFF	TGTGCCAGCAGTGAGGACAGGGGGAACACTGAAGCTTTCTTT
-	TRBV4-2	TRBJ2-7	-	CASSQDLLGGYEQYF	TGTGCCAGCAGCCAAGATTTACTGGGTGGCTACGAGCAGTACTTC
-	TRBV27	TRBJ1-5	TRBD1	CASSYIGTANNQPQHF	TGTGCCAGCAGTTATATCGGGACAGCTAATAATCAGCCCCAGCATTTT
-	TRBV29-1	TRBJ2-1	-	CSVVSLSYNEQFF	TGCAGCGTTGTTTCCCTCTCCTACAATGAGCAGTTCTTC
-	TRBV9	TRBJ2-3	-	CASSAVGRPHTDTQYF	TGTGCCAGCAGCGCCGTGGGGCGGCCCCACACAGATACGCAGTATTTT
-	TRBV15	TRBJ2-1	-	CATSRDRGASYNEQFF	TGTGCCACCAGCAGAGATAGGGGCGCTTCCTACAATGAGCAGTTCTTC
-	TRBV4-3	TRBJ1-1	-	CASSQDDSLNTEAFF	TGCGCCAGCAGCCAAGATGACAGCCTGAACACTGAAGCTTTCTTT
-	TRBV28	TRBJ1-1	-	CASSSRPFENTEAFF	TGTGCCAGCAGTTCCCGACCTTTCGAGAACACTGAAGCTTTCTTT
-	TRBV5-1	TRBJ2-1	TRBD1	CASSLAYDRGKFF	TGCGCCAGCAGCTTGGCCTACGACAGGGGTAAATTCTTC
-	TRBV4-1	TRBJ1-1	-	CASSQDGQNTEAFF	TGCGCCAGCAGCCAAGATGGGCAGAACACTGAAGCTTTCTTT
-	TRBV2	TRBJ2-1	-	CASSEGRQFYNEQFF	TGTGCCAGCAGTGAAGGTCGACAGTTTTACAATGAGCAGTTCTTC
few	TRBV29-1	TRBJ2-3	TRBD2	CSGRAGGPIRDTQYF	TGCAGCGGACGAGCGGGGGGCCCCATTAGAGATACGCAGTATTTT